This T cell receptor (beta chain) came from a study of blood T cell repertoires in COVID-19. Background on the study: In each case, the material was cDNA or gDNA derived from T cells, B-cell-depleted T cells, or PBMCs.

This clone was counted a few times. Profiling relied on immunoSEQ multiplex PCR, and the TCRdb table lists in-frame clones only, not all of them. The profile covers some 130,000 clones, with 70% to 80% appearing a single time and approximately 10% taken by the ten largest. The V end lost 2 bases, the J end lost 3 bases, and 13 bases lay between the germline ends. Germline CDR1 reads GTSNPN; CDR2 reads SVGIG (reference sequence). This CDR3 spans 14 amino acids. This clonotype originated in a man aged 55 to 70 who had recovered from COVID-19. The chain recombines TRBV30 with TRBJ2-5, with D possibly TRBD2 on 5 matching bases. Sequencing was performed on peripheral blood. CDR3 region: CAWSRGPGEETQYF. The CDR3 coding sequence is TGTGCCTGGAGTCGCGGGCCCGGCGAAGAGACCCAGTACTTC.